The 19 T cell receptor beta chains reported below all come from one sample, sequenced in a study of blood T cell repertoires in COVID-19. Profiled with immunoSEQ multiplex PCR; TCRdb holds only in-frame clones, not every one. The sample includes about 200,000 clones, around 86% of them seen just once. The material sequenced was PBMCs or T cells enriched from blood (not recorded which). The receptors originated from a woman in her thirties or forties in a cohort exposed to, infected with or recovered from COVID-19 (not recorded which).

The CDR3 sequence: CASSPPGTGVPDTQYF. The CDR3 nucleotides read TGCGCCAGCAGCCCTCCCGGGACAGGGGTGCCAGATACGCAGTATTTT. The V call is TRBV4-1, the J call TRBJ2-3; 10 bases agree with TRBD1. The V and J ends lost 4 bases and 4 bases, in that order; junction bases with no gene match: 8. Per the germline V gene, CDR1 is MGHRA and CDR2 is YSYEKL. The CDR3 loop spans 16 amino acids.

This chain joins TRBV2 and TRBJ1-5; the D gene is possibly TRBD1 (6 bases). CDR1 and CDR2 from the germline V gene are SNHLY and FYNNEI. Trimming cost V 7 bases and J 1 base, with 14 bases left between them. This CDR3 is 15 amino acids long. This CDR3 is CASTFFTGSNQPQHF. The CDR3 DNA reads TGTGCCAGCACTTTTTTCACAGGGAGCAATCAGCCCCAGCATTTT.

The chain combines TRBV6-2 or TRBV6-3 with TRBJ1-2, with a possible D match to TRBD1 (6 bases). Trimming shortened V by 6 bases and J by 2 bases, and 13 bases separated the two germline ends. The germline V gene has CDR1 MNHEY and CDR2 SVGEGT. The CDR3 has 14 amino acids. As DNA, the CDR3 is TGTGCCAGCAGCCGACAGGCGATAAACTATGGCTACACCTTC. It translates to CASSRQAINYGYTF.

The gene calls are TRBV4-2 and TRBJ2-1, with 9 bases lining up with TRBD2. The germline V gene has CDR1 LGHNA and CDR2 YNFKEQ. The CDR3 extends over 16 amino acids. V gave up 1 base and J gave up 8 bases; unmatched junction bases: 9. The CDR3 bases are TGTGCCAGCAGCCAAGTTAGCGGGAGTTCCGTAGATGAGCAGTTCTTC. It yields the protein CASSQVSGSSVDEQFF.

This clone was counted a few times. The chain couples TRBV7-8 to TRBJ2-3; D perhaps matches TRBD2 (6 bases). With 4 bases removed from V and 0 bases from J, the gap between germline ends came to 14 bases. Germline assignment: CDR1 SGHVS and CDR2 FQNEAQ. There are 16 residues in the CDR3. The CDR3 here is CASSSSSGPSTDTQYF. In nucleotides, the CDR3 is TGTGCCAGCAGCTCCTCAAGCGGGCCTAGCACAGATACGCAGTATTTT.

The genes are TRBV28 and TRBJ2-2; TRBD2 is a possible D gene (5 bases). The CDR3 consists of 15 residues. Germline V gene lookup returns CDR1 MDHEN and CDR2 SYDVKM. V lost 6 bases and J lost 6, with 17 bases in between. The CDR3 nucleotides are TGTGCCAGCAGGGGGAGCGAGGAGATGGCCGGGGAGCTGTTTTTT. Amino acids: CASRGSEEMAGELFF.

The rearrangement joins TRBV19 to TRBJ2-3; 9 bases line up with TRBD1. V shed 3 bases and J 3 bases; nucleotides not matched to a gene: 7. Germline CDR1 and CDR2: LNHDA and SQIVND (reference sequence). CDR3 length: 16 residues. As DNA, the CDR3 is TGTGCCAGTAGTATTGGGACAGGGTTGAAAACAGATACGCAGTATTTT. Encoded protein: CASSIGTGLKTDTQYF.

The chain combines TRBV5-1 with TRBJ2-7, with D perhaps matching TRBD2 (6 bases). This CDR3 is built from 14 residues. V was trimmed by 1 base and J by 2 bases, leaving 10 bases between them. CDR1 is SGHRS, CDR2 YFSETQ, per germline. In DNA form, the CDR3 reads TGCGCCAGCAGCTTGCCTAGCGAGGCCTACGAGCAGTACTTC. Protein sequence: CASSLPSEAYEQYF.

The V and J genes are TRBV10-1 and TRBJ1-1; 7 bases match TRBD1. The V and J ends lost 9 bases and 4 bases, in that order; junction bases with no gene match: 8. Germline V CDR1 and CDR2: WNHNN, SYGVQD (reference sequence). The length of the CDR3 is 13 residues. The CDR3, as DNA: TGCGCCAGGGATAGGGGGCGCCGCACTGAAGCTTTCTTT. Protein: CARDRGRRTEAFF.

The chain is built from TRBV29-1 and TRBJ1-5, with a weak D call TRBD1 (6 bases). Germline V CDR1 and CDR2: SQVTM, ANQGSEA. V lost 7 bases to trimming and J lost 2 bases, with 15 bases between them. This CDR3 region has 14 residues. Written as DNA, the CDR3 is TGCAGCGCTCAGGGGATAGGGGGCAATCAGCCCCAGCATTTT. This codes for CSAQGIGGNQPQHF.

This clone was observed a handful of times. CDR3 in amino acids: CASSGLTGMAFF. As DNA, the CDR3 is TGTGCCAGCAGCGGCCTGACAGGGATGGCTTTCTTT. The chain carries TRBV9 and TRBJ1-1; 7 positions match TRBD1. Unmatched junction bases numbered 7, after V lost 3 bases and J lost 11 bases. The CDR3 totals 12 residues. Looked up from germline, CDR1 is SGDLS and CDR2 is YYNGEE.

The V gene is TRBV9, the J gene TRBJ2-3, with TRBD2 as a possible D gene (5 bases). Germline CDR1 SGDLS, CDR2 YYNGEE. This CDR3 region has 15 residues. V gave up 3 bases and J gave up 0 bases, with 11 bases separating them. CDR3 DNA sequence: TGTGCCAGCAGCGGTCCGACGGGGAGCACAGATACGCAGTATTTT. Translated: CASSGPTGSTDTQYF.

This clone was seen a single time. V and J are TRBV12-3 or TRBV12-4 and TRBJ2-3; 9 bases align to TRBD1. The CDR3 contains 13 residues. Trimming at V came to 11 bases and at J to 5 bases, leaving 8 bases not matched to a gene. DNA of the CDR3: TGTGCCGACCGGACAGGGGTAGGAGATACGCAGTATTTT. This sequence encodes CADRTGVGDTQYF.

The rearrangement links TRBV10-2 to TRBJ2-1; 15 bases match TRBD2. Germline V CDR1 and CDR2: WSHSY, SAAADI. V lost 3 bases to trimming and J lost 7 bases; unmatched junction nucleotides: 4. This CDR3 contains 16 residues. CDR3 loop: CASSELGLAGGNEQFF. CDR3 in DNA: TGCGCCAGCAGTGAATTGGGACTAGCGGGGGGTAATGAGCAGTTCTTC.

The chain joins TRBV7-2 to TRBJ2-7, with 11 bases aligning to TRBD1. V trimming: 5 bases; J trimming: 3 bases; junction bases outside the gene matches: 6. In germline, CDR1 is SGHTA, CDR2 FQGNSA. The CDR3 totals 15 residues. Here the CDR3 reads CASSIGTGGFYEQYF. In DNA, the CDR3 is TGTGCCAGCAGCATAGGGACAGGGGGGTTCTACGAGCAGTACTTC.

This chain connects TRBV5-1 to TRBJ2-4; 9 bases agree with TRBD1. V lost 3 bases, J lost 7 bases, and 8 bases stayed unmatched. Germline V CDR1 and CDR2: SGHRS, YFSETQ. The CDR3 runs 15 residues. The CDR3 region has the DNA TGCGCCAGCAGCTGGGGGACAGGGCGGAATAACATTCAGTACTTC. Encoded protein: CASSWGTGRNNIQYF.

The chain links TRBV10-3 to TRBJ2-2, with a possible D match to TRBD2 (7 bases). This CDR3 has 14 amino acids. Germline V gene data show CDR1 as ENHRY and CDR2 as SYGVKD. Trimming took off 10 bases at V and 1 base at J, with 13 bases between the two ends. The CDR3, as DNA: TGTGCCAGTTGGAGGGGGGGGAACACCGGGGAGCTGTTTTTT. Amino acids: CASWRGGNTGELFF.

This sequence joins TRBV7-9 and TRBJ2-5, with D hard to call. This CDR3 has 11 amino acids. V was trimmed by 7 bases and J by 5 bases, leaving 8 bases between them. Germline CDR1 SEHNR, CDR2 FQNEAQ (reference sequence). The CDR3 loop reads CASKSRETQYF. The CDR3 coding sequence is TGTGCCAGCAAGTCTAGGGAGACCCAGTACTTC.

CDR3 DNA: TGTGCCAGCCTCTGGCAGGTTGCAAGGACTGAAGCTTTCTTT. Protein sequence: CASLWQVARTEAFF. This sequence joins TRBV2 and TRBJ1-1; D call uncertain. The CDR3 contains 14 residues. Germline CDR1 and CDR2: SNHLY and FYNNEI. V lost 8 bases and J lost 5, with 18 bases in between. The whole variable domain, filled in from reference TRBV2 and TRBJ1-1, reads EPEVTQTPSHQVTQMGQEVILRCVPISNHLYFYWYRQILGQKVEFLVSFYNNEISEKSEIFDDQFSVERPDGSNFTLKIRSTKLEDSAMYFCASLWQVARTEAFFGQGTRLTVV.